These 23 T cell receptor beta chains originate from one sample sequenced in a study of blood T cell repertoires in COVID-19. The method was immunoSEQ multiplex PCR; TCRdb's version includes in-frame clones alone and lacks a portion of them. This sample has around 140,000 clones, with roughly 84% found just once. The sample taken for sequencing was peripheral blood. Receptors originate from a man in his 60s with active or convalescent COVID-19.

V is TRBV21-1 and J is TRBJ1-2; the table's D call, TRBD1, has no DNA check behind it. TRBV21-1 counts as a pseudogene. This CDR3 region has 17 residues. This chain's CDR3 is CASSKRGQGKEKYGYTF. The CDR3 DNA follows: TGTGCCAGCAGCAAAAGGGGGCAGGGAAAAGAGAAGTATGGCTACACCTTC.

The chain has TRBV2 and TRBJ2-3; 11 bases match TRBD2. The length of the CDR3 is 16 residues. Losses at the gene ends were 6 bases for V and 2 bases for J; bases not matched to a gene: 7. From germline, CDR1 is SNHLY and CDR2 FYNNEI. The CDR3 protein is CASSPPSGRITDTQYF. In DNA form, the CDR3 reads TGTGCCAGCAGCCCCCCTAGCGGGAGGATCACAGATACGCAGTATTTT.

The CDR3 region has the DNA TGTGCCAGCTCACTACTACAGGGGAACCCCTACGAGCAGTACGTC. Protein product: CASSLLQGNPYEQYV. V gene TRBV18 combines with J gene TRBJ2-7, with 7 nucleotides matching TRBD1. This CDR3 has 15 amino acids. After removal of 4 bases from V and 2 bases from J, the junction contained 8 bases not matched to a gene. Per the germline V gene, CDR1 is KGHSH and CDR2 is LQKENI.

This chain uses TRBV10-2 with TRBJ1-1, with 8 nucleotides matching TRBD1. This CDR3 is 15 amino acids long. CDR1 and CDR2 (germline): WSHSY, SAAADI. Germline trimming cut 8 bases from V and 1 base from J; bases unmatched to any gene: 9. CDR3 sequence reads: CASGLTGDTNTEAFF. The CDR3 nucleotides read TGCGCCAGCGGCTTGACAGGGGATACGAACACTGAAGCTTTCTTT.

The sample holds a few counts of this clone. The chain carries TRBV7-8 and TRBJ2-7, with D uncertain. V gave up 1 base and J gave up 3 bases, with 7 bases separating them. This CDR3 has 13 residues. CDR1 is SGHVS, CDR2 FQNEAQ, per germline. The CDR3 is CASSLEQNYEQYV. CDR3 DNA: TGTGCCAGCAGCTTAGAACAGAACTACGAGCAGTACGTC.

The chain combines TRBV2 with TRBJ2-1, with D tentatively TRBD2 (7 bases). There are 14 residues in the CDR3. Germline V gene sequence: CDR1 SNHLY, CDR2 FYNNEI. The germline V and J ends were trimmed by 5 bases and 10 bases, with 18 bases remaining between them. The CDR3 bases are TGTGCCAGCAGTCAAAGGGGGGGCCTAGGGGAGCAGTTCTTC. This gives the protein CASSQRGGLGEQFF. Full variable domain (outside the CDR3, taken from reference TRBV2 and TRBJ2-1): EPEVTQTPSHQVTQMGQEVILRCVPISNHLYFYWYRQILGQKVEFLVSFYNNEISEKSEIFDDQFSVERPDGSNFTLKIRSTKLEDSAMYFCASSQRGGLGEQFFGPGTRLTVL.

The rearrangement links TRBV5-1 to TRBJ2-3; 7 bases line up with TRBD2. Trimming removed 3 bases from V and 3 bases from J; junction bases left unmatched: 7. This CDR3 comprises 15 residues. CDR1 and CDR2 (germline): SGHRS, YFSETQ. As DNA, the CDR3 is TGCGCCAGCAGCTCCACGGGGAGGGGTACAGATACGCAGTATTTT. This codes for CASSSTGRGTDTQYF.

CDR3 sequence: CASSPPGRNSGYTF. The CDR3 DNA reads TGTGCCAGCAGCCCACCGGGGAGAAATAGTGGCTACACCTTC. The gene calls are TRBV3-1 (or the pseudogene TRBV3-2) and TRBJ1-2; D is ambiguous. This CDR3 comprises 14 residues. The germline V gene encodes CDR1 LGHDT and CDR2 YNNKEL (reference sequence). Trimming pared 4 bases from V and 7 bases from J, leaving 16 bases between.

The V gene is TRBV4-3, the J gene TRBJ2-5; 12 bases fit TRBD2. CDR3 length equals 18 residues. Germline CDR1 is LGHNA and CDR2 is YSLEER. The junction had 9 bases not matched to a gene; V was cut back by 0 bases and J by 4 bases. The CDR3 DNA follows: TGCGCCAGCAGCCAAGATTATGGAGGACTAGCGGGACTAGAGACCCAGTACTTC. It translates to CASSQDYGGLAGLETQYF.

The rearrangement joins TRBV7-2 to TRBJ2-1; the D gene is possibly TRBD2 (7 bases). Trimming took 2 bases from V and 7 from J, leaving 15 bases between them. CDR3 length: 15 residues. Germline V gene data show CDR1 as SGHTA and CDR2 as FQGNSA. The CDR3 sequence is CASSLLRGRGNEQFF. In DNA, the CDR3 is TGTGCCAGCAGCTTACTGCGGGGGCGGGGGAATGAGCAGTTCTTC.

The chain joins TRBV6-2 or TRBV6-3 to TRBJ2-2, with TRBD2 as a possible D gene (6 bases). The germline V gene encodes CDR1 MNHEY and CDR2 SVGEGT. Trimming shortened V by 2 bases and J by 4 bases, and 14 bases separated the two germline ends. The CDR3 consists of 16 residues. The CDR3 nucleotides are TGTGCCAGCAGTTACCGTTGGGGACTCCGCACCGGGGAGCTGTTTTTT. Protein: CASSYRWGLRTGELFF.

This clone was counted a single time. The chain joins TRBV29-1 to TRBJ2-7; 15 nucleotides line up with TRBD2. CDR1 SQVTM and CDR2 ANQGSEA come from the germline V gene. V lost 6 bases, J lost 7 bases, and 1 base stayed unmatched. The CDR3 extends over 12 amino acids. The CDR3 loop is CSVGLAGGEQYV. The CDR3 nucleotides read TGCAGCGTGGGACTAGCGGGAGGAGAGCAGTACGTC.

This clone has a handful of counts. The rearrangement uses TRBV3-1 (or the pseudogene TRBV3-2) and TRBJ1-5, with unresolved D. Trimming cost V 0 bases and J 5 bases, with 11 bases left between them. Germline-derived CDR1 and CDR2 are LGHDT and YNNKEL (reference sequence). CDR3 length: 15 residues. The CDR3 reads CASSQDLRSDQPQHF. In DNA form, the CDR3 reads TGTGCCAGCAGCCAAGATCTCAGGTCCGATCAGCCCCAGCATTTT.

The rearrangement joins TRBV7-6 to TRBJ1-5; D not resolved. Germline values: CDR1 SGHVS, CDR2 FNYEAQ. The V gene lost 6 bases and the J gene lost 4 bases, with 19 bases spanning the gap. The length of the CDR3 is 16 residues. DNA of the CDR3: TGTGCCAGCAGTCCTGATCCAGGTGATTGGAATCAGCCCCAGCATTTT. This encodes CASSPDPGDWNQPQHF.

V and J are TRBV7-2 and TRBJ1-1, with no clear D. The CDR3 covers 14 residues. Trimming took off 7 bases at V and 1 base at J, with 13 bases between the two ends. The germline gives CDR1 SGHTA, CDR2 FQGNSA. CDR3 loop: CASTRSRENTEAFF. The CDR3 DNA reads TGTGCCAGCACTCGAAGTCGGGAGAACACTGAAGCTTTCTTT.

The chain has TRBV24-1 and TRBJ2-7; 7 bases are a match to TRBD1. V dropped 4 bases and J dropped 1; count of bases not matched to a gene: 12. The CDR3 is 17 amino acids. Germline CDR1 is KGHDR and CDR2 is SFDVKD. The CDR3 bases are TGTGCCACCAGTGAGAGGGGAACAGGGGATCAGTCCTACGAGCAGTACGTC. Residues: CATSERGTGDQSYEQYV.

J is TRBJ2-7 and V is TRBV6-5, with 9 bases lining up with TRBD1. V shed 6 bases, J shed 1 base, and the junction held 4 bases outside the gene matches. Per the germline V gene, CDR1 is MNHEY and CDR2 is SVGAGI. The CDR3 is made up of 14 amino acids. DNA of the CDR3: TGTGCCAGCAGCAAAGACAGGGGGTCCTACGAGCAGTACGTC. Its translation is CASSKDRGSYEQYV.

The CDR3 loop is CSVGTSFHEQFF. The CDR3 region has the DNA TGCAGCGTTGGGACTAGCTTCCATGAGCAGTTCTTC. V usage is TRBV29-1 and J usage is TRBJ2-1; 8 bases map to TRBD2. Germline V CDR1 and CDR2: SQVTM, ANQGSEA. The CDR3 runs to 12 residues. V lost 4 bases to trimming and J lost 8 bases; unmatched junction nucleotides: 4.

The chain recombines TRBV2 with TRBJ1-5, with a tentative D call TRBD1 (5 bases). The CDR3 runs 12 residues. In germline, CDR1 is SNHLY, CDR2 FYNNEI. Deletions cut 11 bases from V and 0 bases from J, with 8 bases between. CDR3 loop: CAGGTSNQPQHF. The DNA of the CDR3 is TGTGCCGGGGGGACTAGCAATCAGCCCCAGCATTTT. Full variable domain (remainder filled in from reference TRBV2 and TRBJ1-5): EPEVTQTPSHQVTQMGQEVILRCVPISNHLYFYWYRQILGQKVEFLVSFYNNEISEKSEIFDDQFSVERPDGSNFTLKIRSTKLEDSAMYFCAGGTSNQPQHFGDGTRLSIL.

V usage is TRBV7-7 and J usage is TRBJ2-1; 9 bases fit TRBD1. The trim removed 1 base at V and 8 bases at J, leaving 9 bases unmatched. CDR3 length equals 16 residues. Germline assignment: CDR1 SSHAT and CDR2 FNYEAQ (reference sequence). The CDR3 nucleotides read TGTGCCAGCAGCTTAGGACCCGGGACAGGGTCCCATGAGCAGTTCTTC. Protein product: CASSLGPGTGSHEQFF. The full variable domain, rest sourced from reference TRBV7-7 and TRBJ2-1, is GAGVSQSPRYKVTKRGQDVTLRCDPISSHATLYWYQQALGQGPEFLTYFNYEAQPDKSGLPSDRFSAERPEGSISTLTIQRTEQRDSAMYRCASSLGPGTGSHEQFFGPGTRLTVL.

The chain recombines TRBV5-4 with TRBJ2-5, with 7 bases identical to TRBD2. The V segment lost 1 base and the J segment 5 bases; nucleotides outside the gene matches: 8. The CDR3 totals 15 residues. CDR1 and CDR2 (germline): SGHNT, YYREEE (reference sequence). Here the CDR3 DNA reads TGTGCCAGCAGCTTGTCTGGGGGGGTGGTCGAGACCCAGTACTTC. Translating gives CASSLSGGVVETQYF.

CDR3 amino acids: CASSPGQRNQPQHF. The CDR3 bases are TGTGCCAGCAGTCCGGGACAACGTAATCAGCCCCAGCATTTT. The chain couples TRBV6-5 to TRBJ1-5, with D maybe TRBD1 (6 bases). With 5 bases removed from V and 4 bases from J, the gap between germline ends came to 12 bases. The CDR3 runs 14 residues. Germline CDR1 is MNHEY and CDR2 is SVGAGI.

The chain joins TRBV30 to TRBJ1-2, with no clear D. Trimming removed 5 bases from V and 4 bases from J, with 20 bases in between. CDR1 GTSNPN and CDR2 SVGIG come from the germline V gene (reference sequence). This CDR3 is 15 amino acids long. The CDR3 region has the DNA TGTGCCTGGTTAGATTATAGCGGCGTGGGCTATGGCTACACCTTC. It specifies CAWLDYSGVGYGYTF.